What follows is one T cell receptor beta chain and its context. Its specificity is unknown. These data come from a study of early T cells in non-severe SARS-CoV-2 infection. Study-wide results and caveats: Private and CD4 specificities were missed by VDJdb matching, which favored anti-spike CD8 responses.

Each CDR3 protein gets one entry after TCRdb re-called the 5' RACE reads with MiXCR. The sample records roughly 34,000 distinct CDR3 sequences, roughly 4% being singletons. The CDR3 spans 14 residues. Trimming left V 3 bases short and J 4 bases short, with 12 bases between. CDR1 is SGHNT, CDR2 YYREEE, per germline (reference sequence). This clonotype was obtained from an adult who was a healthcare worker with PCR-confirmed SARS-CoV-2 infection or an uninfected control (not recorded which). The sequenced material came from whole blood. The gene calls are TRBV5-4 and TRBJ2-3; TRBD1 or TRBD2 may be the D gene (5 bases each). The CDR3: CASSSGLSPDTQYF. The CDR3 bases are TGTGCCAGCAGCTCGGGGCTAAGCCCAGATACGCAGTATTTT.